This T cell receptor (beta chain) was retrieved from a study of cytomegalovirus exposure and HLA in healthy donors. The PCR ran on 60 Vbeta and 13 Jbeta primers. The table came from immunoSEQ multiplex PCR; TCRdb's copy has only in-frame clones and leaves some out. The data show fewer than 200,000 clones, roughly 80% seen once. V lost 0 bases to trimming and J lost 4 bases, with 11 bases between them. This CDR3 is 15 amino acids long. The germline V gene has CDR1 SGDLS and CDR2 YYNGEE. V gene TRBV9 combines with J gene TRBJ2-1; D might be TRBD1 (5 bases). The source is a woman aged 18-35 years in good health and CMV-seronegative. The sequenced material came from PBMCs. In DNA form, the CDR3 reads TGTGCCAGCAGCGTAGGACAGCCCCCTTACAATGAGCAGTTCTTC. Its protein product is CASSVGQPPYNEQFF.